This TCR beta chain was recorded in a study of blood T cells in healthy people across ages. Each individual donor underwent a draw of ten milliliters of peripheral blood. In this sample, this clonotype turned up a few times. The antigen remains unidentified. CDR1 and CDR2 (germline): MNHNY, SVGAGI (reference sequence). The CDR3 extends over 11 amino acids. Trimming took off 6 bases at V and 6 bases at J, with 5 bases between the two ends. Together with a sample-barcoded 5' primer, a J-beta primer mix was included in a second PCR lasting about 6 to 11 cycles. TCRdb re-derived calls from the 5' RACE reads in MiXCR, one entry per CDR3 protein. Of 1,500,000 or so distinct CDR3 sequences listed, roughly 64% were seen once; the top ten hold about 6.3%. Points from the study as a whole: Among T cells, TCR beta diversity per million cells dropped roughly linearly as age rose. Long-lived donors exceeded aged donors in naive CD4+ cells and diversity.

Sequencing input: blood. The chain couples TRBV6-6 to TRBJ1-4; D is ambiguous. The TCR sequence derives from a man aged 18 to 30 in good health. Here the CDR3 reads CASRGYEKLFF. For the CDR3, the DNA is TGTGCCAGCAGGGGATATGAAAAACTGTTTTTT.